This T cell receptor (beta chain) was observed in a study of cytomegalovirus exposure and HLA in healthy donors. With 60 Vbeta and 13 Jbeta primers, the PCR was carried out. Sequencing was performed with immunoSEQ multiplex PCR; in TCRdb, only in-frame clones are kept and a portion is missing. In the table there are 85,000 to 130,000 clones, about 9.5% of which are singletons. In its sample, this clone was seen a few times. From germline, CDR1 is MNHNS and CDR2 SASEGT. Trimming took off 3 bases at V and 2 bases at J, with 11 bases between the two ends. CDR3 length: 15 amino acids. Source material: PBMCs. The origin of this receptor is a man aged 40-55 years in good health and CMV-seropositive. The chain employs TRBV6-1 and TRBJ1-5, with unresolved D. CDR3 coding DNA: TGTGCCAGCAGTGAGCGTCGGGTGGGCAATCAGCCCCAGCATTTT. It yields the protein CASSERRVGNQPQHF.